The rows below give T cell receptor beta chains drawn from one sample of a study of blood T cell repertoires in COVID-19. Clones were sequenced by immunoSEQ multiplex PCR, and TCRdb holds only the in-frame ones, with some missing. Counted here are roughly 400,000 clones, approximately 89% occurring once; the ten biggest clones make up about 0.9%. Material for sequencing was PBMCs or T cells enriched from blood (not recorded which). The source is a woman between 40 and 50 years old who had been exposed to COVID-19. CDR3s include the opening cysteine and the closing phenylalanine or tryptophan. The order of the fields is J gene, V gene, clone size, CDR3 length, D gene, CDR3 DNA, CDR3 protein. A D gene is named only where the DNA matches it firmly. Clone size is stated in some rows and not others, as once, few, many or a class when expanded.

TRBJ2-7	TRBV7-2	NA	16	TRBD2	TGTGCCAGCAGCTTACGGGGGGGGGCCCAGAGGTACGAGCAGTACTTC	CASSLRGGAQRYEQYF
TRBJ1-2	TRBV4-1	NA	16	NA	TGCGCCAGCAGCCAAGAGGGTTTGGGGGGATTCTATGGCTACACCTTC	CASSQEGLGGFYGYTF
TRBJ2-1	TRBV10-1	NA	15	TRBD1	TGCGCCAGCAGTGAGACAGGGGTTTCCTACAATGAGCAGTTCTTC	CASSETGVSYNEQFF
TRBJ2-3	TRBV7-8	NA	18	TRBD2	TGTGCCAGCAGCTTTGGGACTAGCGGGAGGGCTCGCACAGATACGCAGTATTTT	CASSFGTSGRARTDTQYF
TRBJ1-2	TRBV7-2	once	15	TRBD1	TGTGCCAGCAGCTTAGTCCGGGACAGGGGTGTCGGTTACACCTTC	CASSLVRDRGVGYTF
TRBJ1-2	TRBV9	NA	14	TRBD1	TGTGCCAGCAGCGTAGCCCGGGACAGGGTGGGCTACACCTTC	CASSVARDRVGYTF
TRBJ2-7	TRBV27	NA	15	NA	TGTGCCAGCAGTACGAAACAGGGATCAGGGTACGAGCAGTACTTC	CASSTKQGSGYEQYF
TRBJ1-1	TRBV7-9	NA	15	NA	TGTGCCAGCAGCCAGGACAGCCCTATGAACACTGAAGCTTTCTTT	CASSQDSPMNTEAFF
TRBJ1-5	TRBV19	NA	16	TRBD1	TGTGCCAGTAGTATCTATCGGGGACAGGGGAATCAGCCCCAGCATTTT	CASSIYRGQGNQPQHF
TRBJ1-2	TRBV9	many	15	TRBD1	TGTGCCAGCAGCGTAGATGGACAGGGGGCACGTGGCTACACCTTC	CASSVDGQGARGYTF
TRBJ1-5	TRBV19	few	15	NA	TGTGCCAGTGCAACTCTACAGATCGCCAATCAGCCCCAGCATTTT	CASATLQIANQPQHF
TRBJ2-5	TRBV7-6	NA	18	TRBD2	TGTGCCAGCAGCTTATTACTAGCGGGGGGGCCGGCCAAAGAGACCCAGTACTTC	CASSLLLAGGPAKETQYF
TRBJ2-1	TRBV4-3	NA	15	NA	TGCGCCAGCAGTCTAGGGAGGCGGGAAAACAATGAGCAGTTCTTC	CASSLGRRENNEQFF
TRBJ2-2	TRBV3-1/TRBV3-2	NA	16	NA	TGTGCCAGCAGCCAAGGGAGGACTCCCGGCACCGGGGAGCTGTTTTTT	CASSQGRTPGTGELFF
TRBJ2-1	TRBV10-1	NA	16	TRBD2	TGCGCCAGCAGTGAGTTAGTTACTAGCGGGACGATTGAGCAGTTCTTC	CASSELVTSGTIEQFF
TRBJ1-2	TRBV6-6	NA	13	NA	TGTGCCAGCAGTCACAAGGGGTCATATGGCTACACCTTC	CASSHKGSYGYTF
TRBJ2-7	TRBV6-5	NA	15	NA	TGTGCCAGCAGTTACTCGACCAGGGTCTCCTACGAGCAGTACTTC	CASSYSTRVSYEQYF
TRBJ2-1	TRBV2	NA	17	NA	TGTGCCACCAACAAAGGGTTAGAGCGGATCTACCAAAATGAGCAGTTCTTC	CATNKGLERIYQNEQFF
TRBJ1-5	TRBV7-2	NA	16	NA	TGTGCCAGCAGCCAGAACGGGGGAAACGCCAATCAGCCCCAGCATTTT	CASSQNGGNANQPQHF
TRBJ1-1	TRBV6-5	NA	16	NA	TGTGCCAGCAGTTACAAGGGGAACGGCATGAACACTGAAGCTTTCTTT	CASSYKGNGMNTEAFF
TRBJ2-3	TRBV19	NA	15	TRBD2	TGTGCCAGTAGAGGACTAGCGGGAGGGCCAGATACGCAGTATTTT	CASRGLAGGPDTQYF
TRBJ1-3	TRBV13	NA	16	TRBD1	TGTGCCACCCTTCCTGGACAGGCGACTTCGGGAAACACCATATATTTT	CATLPGQATSGNTIYF
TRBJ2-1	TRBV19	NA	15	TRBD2	TGTGCCAGTGGGGATAGCGGGGGGTTGTACAATGAGCAGTTCTTC	CASGDSGGLYNEQFF
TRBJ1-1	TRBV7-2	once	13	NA	TGTGCCAGCAGCCTCTATGGCGGAAGCGAAGCTTTCTTT	CASSLYGGSEAFF
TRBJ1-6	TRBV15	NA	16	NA	TGTGCCACCAGCAGAGATCGAGACTGGGGCGGTTCACCCCTCCACTTT	CATSRDRDWGGSPLHF
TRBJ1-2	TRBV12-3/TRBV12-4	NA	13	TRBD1	TGTGCCAGCAGTCGGACAGGGACCTATGGCTACACCTTC	CASSRTGTYGYTF
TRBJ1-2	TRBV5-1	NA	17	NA	TGCGCCAGCAGCCCGGAAAGCCTACGGACAGCTAACTATGGCTACACCTTC	CASSPESLRTANYGYTF
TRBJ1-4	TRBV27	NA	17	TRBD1	TGTGCCAGCAGTTTGAGGGACAGAGGTGCAACTAATGAAAAACTGTTTTTT	CASSLRDRGATNEKLFF
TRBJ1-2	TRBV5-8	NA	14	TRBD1	TGTGCCAGCAGCCTCCCGGGACAGACCTATGGCTACACCTTC	CASSLPGQTYGYTF
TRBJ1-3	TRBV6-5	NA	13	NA	TGTGCCAGCAGGGATGGGGGGGCGAACACCATATATTTT	CASRDGGANTIYF
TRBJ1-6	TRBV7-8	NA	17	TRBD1	TGTGCCAGCAGCTCCTCAGGGGGGAGCTCCTATAATTCACCCCTCCACTTT	CASSSSGGSSYNSPLHF
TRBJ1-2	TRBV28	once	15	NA	TGTGCCAGCAGTCCCCCTCAGGCAGGGGCCAGGGGCTACACCTTC	CASSPPQAGARGYTF
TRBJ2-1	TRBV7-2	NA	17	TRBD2	TGTGCCAGCAGCTTAGTTTTAGGGACTAGCGGGACGGGTGAGCAGTTCTTC	CASSLVLGTSGTGEQFF
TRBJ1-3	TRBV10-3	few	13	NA	TGTGCCATCACACAGGGTCCTGGAAACACCATATATTTT	CAITQGPGNTIYF
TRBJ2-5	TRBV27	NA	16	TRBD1	TGTGCCAGCAGCCCCGGGACAGGGTTTGTGGGAGAGACCCAGTACTTC	CASSPGTGFVGETQYF
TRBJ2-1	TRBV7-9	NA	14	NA	TGTGCCAGCAGCCCCGGGACAATGTACAATGAGCAGTTCTTC	CASSPGTMYNEQFF
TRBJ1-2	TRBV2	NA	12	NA	TGTGCCAGCAGTGTTTTCTCCTATGGCTACACCTTC	CASSVFSYGYTF
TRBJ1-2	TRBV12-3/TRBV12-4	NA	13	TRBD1	TGTGCCAGCAGATCGGGACAGGGGAATGGCTACACCTTC	CASRSGQGNGYTF
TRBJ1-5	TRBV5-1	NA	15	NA	TGCGCCAGCAGCTTGAACAGCGGCAGCAATCAGCCCCAGCATTTT	CASSLNSGSNQPQHF
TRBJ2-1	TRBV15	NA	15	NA	TGTGCCACCAGGGCAAAGAGGACTCTAGACAATGAGCAGTTCTTC	CATRAKRTLDNEQFF
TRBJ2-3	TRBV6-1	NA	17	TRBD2	TGTGCCAGCAGTGCCGGGACTAGCGGGTTTAGCACAGATACGCAGTATTTT	CASSAGTSGFSTDTQYF